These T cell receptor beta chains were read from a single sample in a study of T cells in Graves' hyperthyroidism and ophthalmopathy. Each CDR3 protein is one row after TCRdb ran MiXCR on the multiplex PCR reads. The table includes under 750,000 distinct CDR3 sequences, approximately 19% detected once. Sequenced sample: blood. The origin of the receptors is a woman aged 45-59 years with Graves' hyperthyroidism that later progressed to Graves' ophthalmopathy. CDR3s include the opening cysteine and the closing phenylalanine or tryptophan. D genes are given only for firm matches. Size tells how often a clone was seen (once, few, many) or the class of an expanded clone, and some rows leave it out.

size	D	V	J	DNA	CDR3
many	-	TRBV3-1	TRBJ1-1	TGTGCCAGCAGCGGAATGAACACTGAAGCTTTCTTT	CASSGMNTEAFF
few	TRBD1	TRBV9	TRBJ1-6	TGTGCCAGCAGCGTAGGGGGACAGGGGGCGAATTCACCCCTCCACTTT	CASSVGGQGANSPLHF
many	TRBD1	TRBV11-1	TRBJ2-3	TGTGCCAGCAGCCCTCGGACAGGGGGCCAAGATACGCAGTATTTT	CASSPRTGGQDTQYF
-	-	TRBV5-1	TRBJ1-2	TGCGCCAGCAGCTTGGCCAACAGGGAGGATGGCTACACCTTC	CASSLANREDGYTF
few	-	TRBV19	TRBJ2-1	TGTGCCAGTAGGGGAGGGGGCGCTATCTATGAGCAGTTCTTC	CASRGGGAIYEQFF
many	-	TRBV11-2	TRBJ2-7	TGTGCCAGCGGGGACGTGACCTACGAGCAGTACTTC	CASGDVTYEQYF
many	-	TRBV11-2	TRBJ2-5	TGTGCCAGCAGCTTAGATTTGTCGAAAGAGACCCAGTACTTC	CASSLDLSKETQYF
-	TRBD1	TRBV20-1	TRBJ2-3	TGCAGTGCTAGTTCCGGACAGGATATAGCAGATACGCAGTATTTT	CSASSGQDIADTQYF
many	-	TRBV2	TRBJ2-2	TGTGCCAGCATAGCAGGACGCACCGGGGAGCTGTTTTTT	CASIAGRTGELFF
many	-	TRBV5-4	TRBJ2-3	TGTGCCAGCACCAGGGGTTGGCAGGGAAAGGGCACGCAGTATTTT	CASTRGWQGKGTQYF
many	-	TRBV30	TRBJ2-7	TGTGCCTGGACCAGATTAGGAAGGGCGGCGGGCGAGCAGTACTTC	CAWTRLGRAAGEQYF
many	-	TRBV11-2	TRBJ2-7	TGTGCCAGCAAAGGACAGAGCTCCTACGAGCAGTACTTC	CASKGQSSYEQYF